This T cell receptor beta chain was documented in a study of early T cells in non-severe SARS-CoV-2 infection. The table lists this clonotype with many counts. TCRdb reprocessed the 5' RACE reads with MiXCR, giving one entry per CDR3 protein. The table has about 100,000 distinct CDR3 sequences, about 12% seen once; the top ten hold 3% to 3.5%. Trimming shortened V by 1 base and J by 4 bases, and 10 bases separated the two germline ends. The CDR3 totals 14 residues. Germline V gives CDR1 SEHNR, CDR2 FQNEAQ (reference sequence). The source is an adult who was a healthcare worker with PCR-confirmed SARS-CoV-2 infection or an uninfected control (not recorded which). The chain recombines TRBV7-9 with TRBJ1-1; weak D call: TRBD1 (5 bases). The sample comprised whole blood. The CDR3 spells CASSLGGGGTEAFF. The DNA of the CDR3 is TGTGCCAGCAGCTTAGGTGGGGGTGGCACTGAAGCTTTCTTT.